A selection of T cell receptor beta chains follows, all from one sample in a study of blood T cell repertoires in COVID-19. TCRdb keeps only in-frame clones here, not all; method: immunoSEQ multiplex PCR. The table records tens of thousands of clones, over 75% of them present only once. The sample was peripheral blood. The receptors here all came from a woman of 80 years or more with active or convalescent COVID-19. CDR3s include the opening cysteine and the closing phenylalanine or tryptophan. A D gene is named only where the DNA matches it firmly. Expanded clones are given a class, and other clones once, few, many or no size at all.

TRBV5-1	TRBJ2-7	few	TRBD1	TGCGCCAGCAGCGCTGCCGGGACAGGGGTCTACGAGCAGTACTTC	CASSAAGTGVYEQYF
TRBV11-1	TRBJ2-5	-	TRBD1	TGTGCCAGCAGCTTTGACAGGGGGTTAGAGACCCAGTACTTC	CASSFDRGLETQYF
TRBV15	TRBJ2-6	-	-	TGTGCCACCAGCAGAGGTGTTTGGGGCAAAAGCTCTGGGGCCAACGTCCTGACTTTC	CATSRGVWGKSSGANVLTF
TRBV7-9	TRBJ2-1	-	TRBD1	TGTGCCAGCAGCCCTCTCGAGGGGGCGTACAATGAGCAGTTCTTC	CASSPLEGAYNEQFF
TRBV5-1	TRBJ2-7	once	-	TGCGCCAGCAGCTATAACTACGAGCAGTACTTC	CASSYNYEQYF
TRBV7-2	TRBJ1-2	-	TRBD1	TGTGCCAGCAGCTCAAGCACAGGGGGCGCTGATGGCTACACCTTC	CASSSSTGGADGYTF
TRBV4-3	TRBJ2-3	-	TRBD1	TGCGCCAGCAGCCAATCCCCCGGACAGGGGGAAGATACGCAGTATTTT	CASSQSPGQGEDTQYF
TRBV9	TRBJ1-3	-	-	TGTGCCAGCAGCGTAGGTGGAGGGGCTAACTCTGGAAACACCATATATTTT	CASSVGGGANSGNTIYF
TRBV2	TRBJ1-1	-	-	TGTGCCAGCAGTGAAGGACTTTTAGGGGCTGAAGCTTTCTTT	CASSEGLLGAEAFF
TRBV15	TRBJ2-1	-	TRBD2	TGTGCCACCAGCATCTTAGCGGGAGGTTCCTACAATGAGCAGTTCTTC	CATSILAGGSYNEQFF
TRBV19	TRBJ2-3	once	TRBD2	TGTGCCAGTAGTATGCGGCGCGGGAGGGCCCTGGTGGGCACAGATACGCAGTATTTT	CASSMRRGRALVGTDTQYF
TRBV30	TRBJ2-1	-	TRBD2	TGTGCCTGGAGTGCCCAGCGGGAGGATGAGCAGTTCTTC	CAWSAQREDEQFF
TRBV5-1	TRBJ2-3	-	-	TGCGCCAGCAGCTTTGGGCAGAGTGAAGATACGCAGTATTTT	CASSFGQSEDTQYF
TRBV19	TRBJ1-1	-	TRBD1	TGTGCCAGTACCGGATGGACAGGAGCGAACACTGAAGCTTTCTTT	CASTGWTGANTEAFF
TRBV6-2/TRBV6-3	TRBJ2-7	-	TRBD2	TGTGCCAGCAGTTCTCCCGGGGGGGACTACCCCTACGAGCAGTACTTC	CASSSPGGDYPYEQYF
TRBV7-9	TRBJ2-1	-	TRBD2	TGTGCCAGCAGCTTAGCAGGCCTAGCGGGAGGAAAGCAGTTCTTC	CASSLAGLAGGKQFF
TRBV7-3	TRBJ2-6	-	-	TGTGCCAGCAGCTTATCCCCACCTAGCTCTGGGGCCAACGTCCTGACTTTC	CASSLSPPSSGANVLTF
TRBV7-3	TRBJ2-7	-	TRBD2	TGTGCCAGCAGCTCCCGTAGCGGGGGGGGAAGGTACGAGCAGTACTTC	CASSSRSGGGRYEQYF
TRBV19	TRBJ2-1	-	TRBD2	TGTGCCAGTAGACCCCCCGGGACTAGCGGATACAATGAGCAGTTCTTC	CASRPPGTSGYNEQFF
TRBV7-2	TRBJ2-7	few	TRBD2	TGTGCCAGCACCCTCGGGACTAGCGGGGGATTAGAGCAGTACTTC	CASTLGTSGGLEQYF
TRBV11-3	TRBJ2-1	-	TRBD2	TGTGCCAGCAGCTTAGGGGGGGGTACCTACAATGAGCAGTTCTTC	CASSLGGGTYNEQFF
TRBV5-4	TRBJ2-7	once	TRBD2	TGTGCCAGCAGCTTTGGGGGGGGAGACGACGAGCAGTACTTC	CASSFGGGDDEQYF
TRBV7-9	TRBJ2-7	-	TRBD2	TGTGCCAGCAGCCTAGGGACTAGCGAACGGGGGGAGCAGTACTTC	CASSLGTSERGEQYF
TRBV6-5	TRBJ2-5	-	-	TGTGCCAGCAGAGGATCAGGAAAGACCCAGTACTTC	CASRGSGKTQYF
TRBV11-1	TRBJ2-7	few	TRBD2	TGTGCCAGCAGCCCTAGCATGGGACTAGGATCGGTCGAGCAGTACTTC	CASSPSMGLGSVEQYF
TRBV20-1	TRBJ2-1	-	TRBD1	TGCAGTGCTAGTGTGCAGGGGGCGGTTAGGTACAATGAGCAGTTCTTC	CSASVQGAVRYNEQFF
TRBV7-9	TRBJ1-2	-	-	TGTGCCAGCAGCTTGGAGAGGGGCTACACCTTC	CASSLERGYTF
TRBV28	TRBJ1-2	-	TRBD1	TGTGCCAGCAGTTTGTCAGGGACAGGGGCCGGCTACACCTTC	CASSLSGTGAGYTF
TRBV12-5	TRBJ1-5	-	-	TGTGCTAGTGGTTTGGTCCGAACCCCGACAGGAGGCAATCAGCCCCAGCATTTT	CASGLVRTPTGGNQPQHF
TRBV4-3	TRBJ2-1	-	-	TGCGCCAGCAGCCAAGACTTAGGGCAGGGAAGAGCCAAGTTCTTC	CASSQDLGQGRAKFF
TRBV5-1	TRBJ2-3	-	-	TGCGCCAGCAGCTTGACCGGGACGCAGTATTTT	CASSLTGTQYF
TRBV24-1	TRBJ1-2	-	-	TGTGCCACCAGTGATGCCAGGATGGTATATGGCTACACCTTC	CATSDARMVYGYTF
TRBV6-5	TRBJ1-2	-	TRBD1	TGTGCCAGCAGCCCCGGGGGCAGGGGGGATGGCTACACCTTC	CASSPGGRGDGYTF
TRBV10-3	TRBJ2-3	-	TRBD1	TGTGCCGCCGGGACAGCCACAGATACGCAGTATTTT	CAAGTATDTQYF
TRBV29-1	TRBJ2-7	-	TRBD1	TGCAGCGTAGGTTGGACAGGGACCTTGTACGAGCAGTACTTC	CSVGWTGTLYEQYF
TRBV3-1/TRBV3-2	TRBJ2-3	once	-	TGTGCCAGCAGCCAAGTTGCAGGGAGCACAGATACGCAGTATTTT	CASSQVAGSTDTQYF
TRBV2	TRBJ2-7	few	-	TGTGCCAGCGGGCATCTCATCGGCGAGCAGTACTTC	CASGHLIGEQYF
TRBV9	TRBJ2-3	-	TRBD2	TGTGCCAGCGGCCGGGGGGGAGGCGGCACAGATACGCAGTATTTT	CASGRGGGGTDTQYF
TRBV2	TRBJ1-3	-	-	TGTGCCAGCGGGCTGCTGGGAAACACCATATATTTT	CASGLLGNTIYF
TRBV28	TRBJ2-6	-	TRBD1	TGTGCCAGCCTAAGCGGACAGGGCCGCTCCAACGTCCTGACTTTC	CASLSGQGRSNVLTF
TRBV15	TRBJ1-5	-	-	TGTGCCACCAGCAGAGATGGCATTTATAGCAATCAGCCCCAGCATTTT	CATSRDGIYSNQPQHF
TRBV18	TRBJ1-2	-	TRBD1	TGTGCCAGCTCACCTTCGACAGGGGATTTCGGTAACTATGGCTACACCTTC	CASSPSTGDFGNYGYTF